The rows below give T cell receptor beta chains drawn from one sample of a study of blood T cell repertoires in COVID-19. Profiling relied on immunoSEQ multiplex PCR, and the TCRdb table lists in-frame clones only, not all of them. Of about 35,000 clones listed, approximately 78% are singletons. The sequencing input was peripheral blood. Receptor source: an elderly man with active or convalescent COVID-19. The CDR3 runs from the conserved cysteine through the conserved F or W. The order of the fields is clone size, J gene, V gene, D gene, CDR3 protein, CDR3 DNA. D genes are given only for firm matches. The listing skips clone size in some rows; elsewhere it reads once, few, many or a size class.

>.|TRBJ2-1|TRBV19|TRBD2
CASSIGLAGGPSYNEQFF
TGTGCCAGTAGTATCGGCCTAGCGGGAGGCCCCTCCTACAATGAGCAGTTCTTC
>.|TRBJ2-1|TRBV28|.
CASTSSPFGREQFF
TGTGCCAGCACCTCTAGCCCCTTCGGGAGAGAGCAGTTCTTC
>.|TRBJ2-1|TRBV19|TRBD1
CASTSAGTGKEQFF
TGTGCCAGTACCTCCGCGGGGACAGGGAAAGAGCAGTTCTTC
>.|TRBJ2-7|TRBV5-6|TRBD2
CASSSIAGVGEQYF
TGTGCCAGCAGCAGTATAGCGGGAGTGGGCGAGCAGTACTTC
>.|TRBJ1-2|TRBV27|.
CASSPQGQGSGYGYTF
TGTGCCAGCAGTCCCCAAGGGCAGGGGTCAGGGTATGGCTACACCTTC
>.|TRBJ1-4|TRBV6-5|.
CASSYSGSGREKLFF
TGTGCCAGCAGTTACTCGGGGTCAGGGAGGGAAAAACTGTTTTTT
>.|TRBJ2-3|TRBV5-1|.
CASSRSSPSGDTQYF
TGCGCCAGCAGCCGAAGCAGTCCCAGCGGAGATACGCAGTATTTT
>few|TRBJ2-2|TRBV19|TRBD2
CASSTSGTSGSGELFF
TGTGCCAGTAGTACTTCCGGGACTAGCGGTTCCGGGGAGCTGTTTTTT
>.|TRBJ1-1|TRBV7-9|.
CASSLTAMNTEAFF
TGTGCCAGCAGCTTAACAGCTATGAACACTGAAGCTTTCTTT
>.|TRBJ2-7|TRBV21-1|.
CASSKSMGRRYEQYF
TGTGCCAGCAGCAAAAGTATGGGGAGGCGGTACGAGCAGTACTTC
>.|TRBJ2-3|TRBV7-7|TRBD2
CASSLAAGGITDTQYF
TGTGCTAGCAGCTTAGCAGCGGGAGGGATCACAGATACGCAGTATTTT
>.|TRBJ2-7|TRBV28|.
CASSLPTGAYEQYF
TGTGCCAGCAGTTTACCCACAGGAGCCTACGAGCAGTACTTC
>.|TRBJ2-5|TRBV27|TRBD2
CASSHGLAATVETQYF
TGTGCCAGCAGTCATGGACTAGCGGCCACGGTGGAGACCCAGTACTTC
>.|TRBJ1-2|TRBV9|.
CASSEEESYGYTF
TGTGCCAGCAGCGAAGAGGAGAGCTATGGCTACACCTTC
>.|TRBJ1-4|TRBV19|TRBD1
CASSRQTGGREKLFF
TGTGCCAGTAGTAGACAGACAGGGGGTAGGGAAAAACTGTTTTTT
>.|TRBJ1-4|TRBV5-8|.
CASSLVGHTATNEKLFF
TGTGCCAGCAGCTTGGTGGGACACACAGCAACTAATGAAAAACTGTTTTTT
>.|TRBJ1-3|TRBV5-5|.
CASSADSTAGFSGNTIYF
TGTGCCAGCAGCGCCGACTCCACAGCAGGGTTCTCTGGAAACACCATATATTTT
>.|TRBJ1-1|TRBV5-4|.
CASSLERFSGTEAFF
TGTGCCAGCAGCTTGGAGCGATTTTCGGGGACTGAAGCTTTCTTT
>.|TRBJ1-5|TRBV4-2|.
CASSQGVQGYDNQPQHF
TGTGCCAGCAGCCAAGGAGTTCAGGGGTACGACAATCAGCCCCAGCATTTT
>.|TRBJ2-1|TRBV27|TRBD2
CASSPGLAGGFYNEQFF
TGTGCCAGCAGTCCCGGACTAGCGGGAGGATTCTACAATGAGCAGTTCTTC
>once|TRBJ2-5|TRBV28|.
CATRGPQLGTQYF
TGTGCCACCCGGGGTCCTCAGTTGGGGACCCAGTACTTC
>many|TRBJ1-5|TRBV6-5|TRBD1
CATGQGNQPQHF
TGTGCCACGGGACAGGGTAATCAGCCCCAGCATTTT
>.|TRBJ2-3|TRBV5-4|.
CASSRAIRTTDTQYF
TGTGCCAGTTCTCGAGCCATTCGCACCACAGATACGCAGTATTTT
>.|TRBJ2-1|TRBV2|.
CASSEMVGGPYNEQFF
TGTGCCAGCAGTGAAATGGTCGGGGGGCCCTACAATGAGCAGTTCTTC
>.|TRBJ2-6|TRBV7-2|.
CASSYTRRGAGANVLTF
TGTGCCAGCAGCTATACGCGGAGGGGTGCCGGGGCCAACGTCCTGACTTTC
>once|TRBJ2-1|TRBV6-2/TRBV6-3|TRBD2
CASSSRTSVYNEQFF
TGTGCCAGCAGCTCCCGGACTAGCGTCTACAATGAGCAGTTCTTC
>.|TRBJ1-1|TRBV14|TRBD1
CASSQQTAADRGNTEAFF
TGTGCCAGCAGCCAACAGACGGCGGCCGACAGGGGTAACACTGAAGCTTTCTTT
>.|TRBJ2-2|TRBV30|.
CAWSNRDTGELFF
TGTGCCTGGAGTAACCGGGACACCGGGGAGCTGTTTTTT